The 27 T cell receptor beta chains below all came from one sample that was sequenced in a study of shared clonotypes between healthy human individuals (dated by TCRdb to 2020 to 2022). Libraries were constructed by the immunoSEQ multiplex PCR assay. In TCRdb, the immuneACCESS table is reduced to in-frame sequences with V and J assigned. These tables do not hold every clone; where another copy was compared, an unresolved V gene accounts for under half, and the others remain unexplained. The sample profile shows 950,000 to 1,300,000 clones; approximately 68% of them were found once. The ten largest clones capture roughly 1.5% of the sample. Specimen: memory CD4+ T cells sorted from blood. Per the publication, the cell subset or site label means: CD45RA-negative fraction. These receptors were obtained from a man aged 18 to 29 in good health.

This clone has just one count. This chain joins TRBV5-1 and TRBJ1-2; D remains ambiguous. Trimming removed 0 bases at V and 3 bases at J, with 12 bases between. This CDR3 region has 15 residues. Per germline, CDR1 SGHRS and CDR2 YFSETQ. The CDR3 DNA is TGCGCCAGCAGCTTGGGTGGCAGGTCCGACTATGGCTACACCTTC. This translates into CASSLGGRSDYGYTF.

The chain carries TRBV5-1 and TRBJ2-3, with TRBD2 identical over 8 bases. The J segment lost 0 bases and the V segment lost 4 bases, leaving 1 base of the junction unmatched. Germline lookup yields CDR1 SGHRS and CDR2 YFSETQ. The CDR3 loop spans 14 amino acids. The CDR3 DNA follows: TGCGCCAGCAGCACTAGCGGTAGCACAGATACGCAGTATTTT. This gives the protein CASSTSGSTDTQYF. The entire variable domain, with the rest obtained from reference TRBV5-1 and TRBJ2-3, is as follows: KAGVTQTPRYLIKTRGQQVTLSCSPISGHRSVSWYQQTPGQGLQFLFEYFSETQRNKGNFPGRFSGRQFSNSRSEMNVSTLELGDSALYLCASSTSGSTDTQYFGPGTRLTVL.

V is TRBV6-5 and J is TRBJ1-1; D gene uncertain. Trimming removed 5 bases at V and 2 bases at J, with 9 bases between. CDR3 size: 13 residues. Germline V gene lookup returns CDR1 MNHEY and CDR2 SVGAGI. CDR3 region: CASSPQTNTEAFF. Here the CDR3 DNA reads TGTGCCAGCAGTCCCCAGACAAACACTGAAGCTTTCTTT.

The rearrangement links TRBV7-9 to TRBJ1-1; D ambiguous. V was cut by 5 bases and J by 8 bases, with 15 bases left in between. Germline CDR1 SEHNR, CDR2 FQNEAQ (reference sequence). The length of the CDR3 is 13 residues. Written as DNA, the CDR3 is TGTGCCAGCAGCAACCGAGTGGGCACCGAAGCTTTCTTT. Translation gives CASSNRVGTEAFF.

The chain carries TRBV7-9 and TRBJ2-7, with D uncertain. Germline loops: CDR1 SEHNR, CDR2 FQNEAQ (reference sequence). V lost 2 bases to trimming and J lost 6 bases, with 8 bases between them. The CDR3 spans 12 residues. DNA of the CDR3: TGTGCCAGCAGCTTATCAGCTCGCGAGCAGTACTTC. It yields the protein CASSLSAREQYF.

The CDR3 DNA is TGTGCCAGCAGCAGTTGGAGGGAGACCCAGTACTTC. Translated, it gives CASSSWRETQYF. The gene calls are TRBV7-2 and TRBJ2-5; D is perhaps TRBD2 (5 bases). CDR3 length: 12 residues. The germline V gene has CDR1 SGHTA and CDR2 FQGNSA. The V end lost 5 bases, the J end lost 5 bases, and 9 bases lay between the germline ends.

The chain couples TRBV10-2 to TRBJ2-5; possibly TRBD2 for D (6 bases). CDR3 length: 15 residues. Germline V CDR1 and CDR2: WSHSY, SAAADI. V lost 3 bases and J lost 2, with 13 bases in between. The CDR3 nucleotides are TGCGCCAGCAGTGATCTGCGGGGAAGACAAGAGACCCAGTACTTC. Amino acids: CASSDLRGRQETQYF.

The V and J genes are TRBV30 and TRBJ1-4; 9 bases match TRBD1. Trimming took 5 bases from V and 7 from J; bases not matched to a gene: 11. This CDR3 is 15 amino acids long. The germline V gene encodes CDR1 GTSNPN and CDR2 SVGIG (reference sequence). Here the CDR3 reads CAWGSLQGAGEKLFF. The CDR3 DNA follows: TGTGCCTGGGGGTCGCTACAGGGGGCGGGTGAAAAACTGTTTTTT.

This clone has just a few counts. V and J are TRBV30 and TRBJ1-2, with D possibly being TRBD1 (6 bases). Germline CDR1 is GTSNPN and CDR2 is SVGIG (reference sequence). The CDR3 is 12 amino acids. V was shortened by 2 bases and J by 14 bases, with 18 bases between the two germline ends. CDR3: CAWSLQGRVRTF. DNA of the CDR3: TGTGCCTGGAGTCTGCAGGGGAGGGTTCGGACCTTC.

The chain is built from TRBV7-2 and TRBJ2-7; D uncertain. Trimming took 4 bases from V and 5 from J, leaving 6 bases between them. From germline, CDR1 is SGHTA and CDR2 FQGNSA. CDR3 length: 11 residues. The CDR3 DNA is TGTGCCAGCAGCTCGTCGGACGAGCAGTACTTC. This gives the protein CASSSSDEQYF.

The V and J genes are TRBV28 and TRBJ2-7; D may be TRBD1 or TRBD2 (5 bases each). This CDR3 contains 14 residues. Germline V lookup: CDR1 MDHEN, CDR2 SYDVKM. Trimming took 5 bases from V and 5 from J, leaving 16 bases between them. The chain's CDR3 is CASSTFRGRDEQYF. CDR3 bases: TGTGCCAGCAGTACATTTAGGGGACGTGACGAGCAGTACTTC. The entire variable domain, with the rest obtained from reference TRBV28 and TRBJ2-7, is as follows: DVKVTQSSRYLVKRTGEKVFLECVQDMDHENMFWYRQDPGLGLRLIYFSYDVKMKEKGDIPEGYSVSREKKERFSLILESASTNQTSMYLCASSTFRGRDEQYFGPGTRLTVT.

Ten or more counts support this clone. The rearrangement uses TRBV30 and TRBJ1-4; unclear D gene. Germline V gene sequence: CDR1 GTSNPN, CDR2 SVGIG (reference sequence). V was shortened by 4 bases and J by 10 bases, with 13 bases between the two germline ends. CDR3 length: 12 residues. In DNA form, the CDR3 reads TGTGCCTGGAATAGGTTGGAAGGAAAACTGTTTTTT. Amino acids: CAWNRLEGKLFF. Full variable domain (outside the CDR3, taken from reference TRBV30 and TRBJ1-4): SQTIHQWPATLVQPVGSPLSLECTVEGTSNPNLYWYRQAAGRGLQLLFYSVGIGQISSEVPQNLSASRPQDRQFILSSKKLLLSDSGFYLCAWNRLEGKLFFGSGTQLSVL.

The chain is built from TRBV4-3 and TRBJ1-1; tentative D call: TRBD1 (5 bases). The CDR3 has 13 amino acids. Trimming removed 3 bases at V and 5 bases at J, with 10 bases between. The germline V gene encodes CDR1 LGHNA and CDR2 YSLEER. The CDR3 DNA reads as TGCGCCAGCAGCCAGGGGGGGTGGACTGAAGCTTTCTTT. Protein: CASSQGGWTEAFF.

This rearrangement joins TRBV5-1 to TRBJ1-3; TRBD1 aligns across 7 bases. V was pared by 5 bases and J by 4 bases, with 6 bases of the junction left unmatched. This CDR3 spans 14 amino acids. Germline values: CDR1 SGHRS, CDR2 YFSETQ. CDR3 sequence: CASRTGEQGNTIYF. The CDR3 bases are TGCGCCAGCAGAACAGGGGAACAGGGAAACACCATATATTTT. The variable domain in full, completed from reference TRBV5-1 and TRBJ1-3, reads KAGVTQTPRYLIKTRGQQVTLSCSPISGHRSVSWYQQTPGQGLQFLFEYFSETQRNKGNFPGRFSGRQFSNSRSEMNVSTLELGDSALYLCASRTGEQGNTIYFGEGSWLTVV.

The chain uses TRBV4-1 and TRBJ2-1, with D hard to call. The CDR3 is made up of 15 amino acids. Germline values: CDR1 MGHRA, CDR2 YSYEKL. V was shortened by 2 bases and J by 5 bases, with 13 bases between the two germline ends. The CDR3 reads CASSQSTGSHNEQFF. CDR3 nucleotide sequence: TGCGCCAGCAGCCAATCGACTGGATCTCACAATGAGCAGTTCTTC.

CDR3 in DNA: TGTGCCAGCGGCCAGTCGGGGAACGAGCAGTACTTC. This gives the protein CASGQSGNEQYF. V is TRBV6-5 and J is TRBJ2-7; a weak D match, TRBD2 (5 bases). CDR3 length: 12 amino acids. Trimming took 8 bases from V and 5 from J, leaving 13 bases between them. The germline gives CDR1 MNHEY, CDR2 SVGAGI.

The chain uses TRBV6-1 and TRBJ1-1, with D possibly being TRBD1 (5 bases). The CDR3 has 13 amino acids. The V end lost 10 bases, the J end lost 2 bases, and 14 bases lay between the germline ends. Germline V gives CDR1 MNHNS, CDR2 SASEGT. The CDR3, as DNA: TGTGCCACGCCGGGGGGGGGAAACACTGAAGCTTTCTTT. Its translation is CATPGGGNTEAFF.

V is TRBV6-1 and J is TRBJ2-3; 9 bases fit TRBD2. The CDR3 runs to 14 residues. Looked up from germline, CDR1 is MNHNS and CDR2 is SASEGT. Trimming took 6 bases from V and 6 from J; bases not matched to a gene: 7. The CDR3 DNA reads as TGTGCCAGCAGGTCTAGCGGGGCCCTGGATACGCAGTATTTT. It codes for CASRSSGALDTQYF.

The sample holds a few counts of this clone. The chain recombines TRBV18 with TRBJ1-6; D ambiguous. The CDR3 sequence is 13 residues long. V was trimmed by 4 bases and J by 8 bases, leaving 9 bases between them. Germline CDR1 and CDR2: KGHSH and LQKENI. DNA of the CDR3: TGTGCCAGCTCACGAAATCCGGATTCACCCCTCCACTTT. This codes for CASSRNPDSPLHF.

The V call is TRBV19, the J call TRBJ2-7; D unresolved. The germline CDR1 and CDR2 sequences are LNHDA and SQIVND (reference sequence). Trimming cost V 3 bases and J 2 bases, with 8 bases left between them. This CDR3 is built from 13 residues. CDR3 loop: CASSMRPAYEQYF. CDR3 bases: TGTGCCAGTAGTATGAGGCCAGCCTACGAGCAGTACTTC.

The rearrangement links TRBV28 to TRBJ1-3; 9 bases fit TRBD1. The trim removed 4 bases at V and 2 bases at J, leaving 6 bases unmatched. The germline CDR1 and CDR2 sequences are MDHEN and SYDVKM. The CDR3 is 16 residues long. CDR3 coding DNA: TGTGCCAGCAGTTCCCTACAGGGGGCAGCTGGAAACACCATATATTTT. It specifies CASSSLQGAAGNTIYF.

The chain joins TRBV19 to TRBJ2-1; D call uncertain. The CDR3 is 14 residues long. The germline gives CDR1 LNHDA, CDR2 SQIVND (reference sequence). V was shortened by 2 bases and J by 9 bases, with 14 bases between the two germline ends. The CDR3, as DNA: TGTGCCAGTAGTATAATGGCTAGTGCATCTGAGCAGTTCTTC. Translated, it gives CASSIMASASEQFF.

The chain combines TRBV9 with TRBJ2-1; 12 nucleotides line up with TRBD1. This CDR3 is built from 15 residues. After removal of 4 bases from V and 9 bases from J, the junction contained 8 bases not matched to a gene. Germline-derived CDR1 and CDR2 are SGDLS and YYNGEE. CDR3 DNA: TGTGCCAGCAGCACTGGGACAGGGGGCTTGACTGAGCAGTTCTTC. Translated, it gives CASSTGTGGLTEQFF.

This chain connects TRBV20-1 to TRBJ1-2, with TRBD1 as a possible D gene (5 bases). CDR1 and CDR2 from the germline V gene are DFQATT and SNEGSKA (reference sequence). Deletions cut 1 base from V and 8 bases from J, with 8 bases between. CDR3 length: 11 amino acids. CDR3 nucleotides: TGCAGTGCTAGAGTTGGGGCCGGCTACACCTTC. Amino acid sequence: CSARVGAGYTF.

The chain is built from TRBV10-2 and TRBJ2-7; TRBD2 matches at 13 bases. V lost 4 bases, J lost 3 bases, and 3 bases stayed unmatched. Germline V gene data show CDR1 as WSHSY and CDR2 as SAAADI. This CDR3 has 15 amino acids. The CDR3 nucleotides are TGCGCCAGCAGTGTTCGACTAGCGGGAGGCTACGAGCAGTACTTC. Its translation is CASSVRLAGGYEQYF.

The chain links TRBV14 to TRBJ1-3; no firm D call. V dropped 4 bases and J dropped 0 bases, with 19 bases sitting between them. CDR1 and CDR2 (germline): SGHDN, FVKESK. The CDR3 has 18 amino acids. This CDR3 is CASSRLAAATSSGNTIYF. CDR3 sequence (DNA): TGTGCCAGCAGCCGTCTGGCGGCGGCAACGAGCTCTGGAAACACCATATATTTT.

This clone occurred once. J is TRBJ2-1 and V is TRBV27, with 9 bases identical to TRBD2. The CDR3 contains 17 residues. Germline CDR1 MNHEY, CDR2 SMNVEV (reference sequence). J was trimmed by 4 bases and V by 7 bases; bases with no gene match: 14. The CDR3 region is CASTSVGLSGSYNEQFF. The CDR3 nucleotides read TGTGCCAGCACTTCAGTGGGCCTTAGCGGGAGTTACAATGAGCAGTTCTTC.